Each of the 18 T cell receptor beta chains below was sequenced from the same sample in a study of read filtering for tumor transcriptome and immune sequencing (dated by TCRdb to 2018 to 2021). The data were produced on an Illumina HiSeq 4000. Starting from around 420 ng RNA, TCR libraries were constructed with the Immunoverse kit using molecular barcoded adaptors that cover the alpha/delta and beta/gamma chains. The raw public reads went through TCRdb reprocessing: fastp at Q25, MiXCR clone calling, in-frame beta chains kept. Every entry covers one CDR3 protein and lists the most common genes and DNA from its rows. Across this sample there are approximately 65,000 distinct CDR3 sequences, with roughly 14% seen only once. The top ten hold 45% of the sample. The specimen sequenced was a population of CD138-negative cells sorted from bone marrow. The cell subset or site label on this specimen signifies: bone marrow mononuclear cells depleted of CD138+ plasma/myeloma cells by negative magnetic selection. These receptor sequences come from a donor over 35 with multiple myeloma.

This clonotype was recorded many times. This rearrangement joins TRBV25-1 to TRBJ2-1; a weak D match, TRBD2 (6 bases). Germline CDR1 reads MGHDK; CDR2 reads SYGVNS. The CDR3 runs to 14 residues. Trimming stripped 6 bases from V and 4 bases from J, with 13 bases between. The CDR3 spells CASSGSYIYNEQFF. In DNA, the CDR3 is TGTGCCAGCAGCGGGAGTTATATTTACAATGAGCAGTTCTTC.

In the case of this clonotype: A much more abundant neighbour one base away suggests this may be a read error. The chain couples TRBV28 to TRBJ2-2, with 8 nucleotides matching TRBD2. This CDR3 has 15 amino acids. Germline V gene sequence: CDR1 MDHEN, CDR2 SYDVKM. The CDR3 loop is CAGNGGAMNAGELFF. CDR3 nucleotide sequence: TGTGCCGGCAACGGGGGGGCGATGAACGCCGGGGAGCTGTTTTTT.

In its sample, this clonotype was seen a few times. This may arise from a read error, as a much more abundant clone is one base away. The chain joins TRBV4-3 to TRBJ2-1; 8 bases fit TRBD2. CDR1 LGHNA and CDR2 YSLEER come from the germline V gene. The V gene end was trimmed by 4 bases and the J gene end by 7 bases; junction bases not matched to a gene: 15. This CDR3 comprises 17 residues. CDR3 in amino acids: CASSRDHGRAGANEQFF. The CDR3 DNA is TGCGCCAGCAGCCGAGATCACGGGAGGGCCGGAGCAAATGAGCAGTTCTTC.

This clonotype was counted ten times or more. This sequence joins TRBV27 and TRBJ2-7; 8 bases are a match to TRBD2. The CDR3 has 14 residues. Germline-derived CDR1 and CDR2 are MNHEY and SMNVEV (reference sequence). J was trimmed by 0 bases and V by 8 bases; bases with no gene match: 6. CDR3 residues: CASGGLVNSYEQYF. As DNA, the CDR3 is TGTGCCAGCGGGGGACTAGTAAACTCCTACGAGCAGTACTTC.

This clonotype was seen repeatedly, ten times or more. V is TRBV20-1 and J is TRBJ2-2; 8 nucleotides align to TRBD1. Germline V gene lookup returns CDR1 DFQATT and CDR2 SNEGSKA (reference sequence). The CDR3 sequence is 16 residues long. V lost 5 bases, J lost 0 bases, and 8 bases stayed unmatched. This CDR3 is CSASNPGGANTGELFF. CDR3 nucleotide sequence: TGCAGTGCTTCCAACCCAGGGGGCGCGAACACCGGGGAGCTGTTTTTT.

This clonotype showed up many times. J is TRBJ1-1 and V is TRBV28; the D gene is possibly TRBD1 (6 bases). The CDR3 is made up of 15 amino acids. CDR1 and CDR2 (germline): MDHEN, SYDVKM. The V gene lost 5 bases and the J gene lost 1 base, with 14 bases spanning the gap. DNA for the CDR3: TGTGCCAGCAGTCCCTCGACAGGAGAGAACACTGAAGCTTTCTTT. Translating gives CASSPSTGENTEAFF.

This clonotype was seen only a few times. The chain combines TRBV7-2 with TRBJ1-5; D is unclear. The CDR3 consists of 12 residues. V was pared by 1 base and J by 10 bases, with 8 bases between. CDR1 and CDR2 from the germline V gene are SGHTA and FQGNSA. The CDR3 DNA reads as TGTGCCAGCAGCTTAGACACAGATCCCCAGCATTTT. It encodes CASSLDTDPQHF.

This clonotype was counted ten times or more. The rearrangement joins TRBV5-5 to TRBJ2-1; possibly TRBD2 for D (5 bases). The germline CDR1 and CDR2 sequences are SGHKS and YYEKEE (reference sequence). V lost 2 bases to trimming and J lost 5 bases, with 17 bases between them. This CDR3 has 16 amino acids. This CDR3 is CASSFPLVLYDNEQFF. As DNA, the CDR3 is TGTGCCAGCAGCTTTCCACTAGTCCTCTACGACAATGAGCAGTTCTTC.

Many counts were recorded for this clonotype. This chain uses TRBV4-3 with TRBJ2-7; D might be TRBD1 (5 bases). The CDR3 runs 15 residues. Germline loops: CDR1 LGHNA, CDR2 YSLEER. Trimming removed 3 bases at V and 0 bases at J, with 12 bases between. The CDR3: CASSQTRQNSYEQYF. In DNA form, the CDR3 reads TGCGCCAGCAGCCAGACCAGACAGAACTCCTACGAGCAGTACTTC.

There are a few counts of this clonotype. The genes are TRBV29-1 and TRBJ1-1; 8 positions match TRBD1. J lost 4 bases, V lost 5 bases, and 15 bases had no gene match. Germline V CDR1 and CDR2: SQVTM, ANQGSEA. The CDR3 loop spans 16 amino acids. The CDR3 loop reads CSVNRQGRLKGTEAFF. CDR3 DNA: TGCAGCGTTAATAGACAGGGGCGGCTTAAGGGCACTGAAGCTTTCTTT.

The chain links TRBV7-9 to TRBJ2-7; perhaps D is TRBD1 or TRBD2 (5 bases each). The V gene's germline CDR1 is SEHNR and CDR2 FQNEAQ (reference sequence). There are 15 residues in the CDR3. V dropped 0 bases and J dropped 3 bases, with 12 bases sitting between them. The CDR3 loop is CASSLAEGQGYEQYF. The CDR3 region has the DNA TGTGCCAGCAGCTTAGCTGAGGGGCAGGGCTACGAGCAGTACTTC.

The chain uses TRBV20-1 and TRBJ2-1; TRBD2 matches 9 bases. Trimming took 5 bases from V and 2 from J; bases not matched to a gene: 7. CDR1 is DFQATT and CDR2 is SNEGSKA in the germline V gene (reference sequence). The CDR3 is 15 amino acids. CDR3 sequence: CSAGIIAGAYNEQFF. The CDR3 DNA reads TGCAGTGCTGGAATTATAGCGGGGGCCTACAATGAGCAGTTCTTC.

This clonotype was counted a few times. J is TRBJ2-6 and V is TRBV24-1; 7 bases line up with TRBD1. The CDR3 is made up of 17 amino acids. V gave up 4 bases and J gave up 4 bases; unmatched junction bases: 9. Per germline, CDR1 KGHDR and CDR2 SFDVKD. Written as DNA, the CDR3 is TGTGCCACCAGTGAGGACCAGACAGGGTACGGGGCCAACGTCCTGACTTTC. Protein: CATSEDQTGYGANVLTF.

This clonotype occurred many times. The chain is built from TRBV7-3 and TRBJ2-2; D unclear. V was cut by 5 bases and J by 4 bases, with 11 bases left in between. This CDR3 has 14 amino acids. Germline V gene sequence: CDR1 SGHTA, CDR2 FQGTGA. CDR3 sequence: CASSPRQPTGELFF. DNA for the CDR3: TGTGCCAGCAGCCCCCGACAACCCACCGGGGAGCTGTTTTTT.

As regards this clonotype: A much larger clone sits a single nucleotide away, making a read error possible. The chain combines TRBV29-1 with TRBJ1-1; no definite D call. Germline-derived CDR1 and CDR2 are SQVTM and ANQGSEA. The CDR3 totals 13 residues. The CDR3: CGVAGVTNTEAFF. CDR3 DNA sequence: TGCGGCGTGGCCGGGGTAACGAACACTGAAGCTTTCTTT. The full variable domain, in which reference TRBV29-1 and TRBJ1-1 provide the parts outside the CDR3, is SAVISQKPSRDICQRGTSLTIQCQVDSQVTMMFWYRQQPGQSLTLIATANQGSEATYESGFVIDKFPISRPNLTFSTLTVSNMSPEDSSIYLCGVAGVTNTEAFFGQGTRLTVV.

Judged by abundance, this clonotype is medium-sized. J is TRBJ2-1 and V is TRBV7-2; 10 bases line up with TRBD2. This CDR3 is built from 15 residues. The germline V gene has CDR1 SGHTA and CDR2 FQGNSA. V was pared by 1 base and J by 10 bases, with 7 bases of the junction left unmatched. CDR3 in DNA: TGTGCCAGCAGCTTAGGGTCTAGCGGGAGCAAGGAGCAGTTCTTC. Its translation is CASSLGSSGSKEQFF.

This clonotype was recorded at least ten times. The J gene is TRBJ1-1, the V gene TRBV29-1; D remains ambiguous. The CDR3 length is 11 residues. V lost 4 bases and J 1 base, leaving 4 bases between the germline ends. Per germline, CDR1 SQVTM and CDR2 ANQGSEA. CDR3 nucleotides: TGCAGCGTTGCACAGAACACTGAAGCTTTCTTT. Encoded protein: CSVAQNTEAFF.

This clonotype has a count of ten or more. The chain is built from TRBV20-1 and TRBJ2-7; 13 bases align to TRBD2. The CDR3 has 13 residues. Per the germline V gene, CDR1 is DFQATT and CDR2 is SNEGSKA (reference sequence). V dropped 6 bases and J dropped 4; count of bases not matched to a gene: 3. The CDR3 loop reads CSAWTSGSYEQYF. The CDR3 DNA follows: TGCAGTGCCTGGACTAGCGGGAGTTACGAGCAGTACTTC.